This record looks at one TCR beta chain sequence and its context. Its specificity is not known. Gene names refer to mouse genes. Read coverage stops 1 residue before the CDR3 terminus; the germline J gene supplies the remainder. The data were taken from a study of tissue T cells after allogeneic stem cell transplantation. Whole-study findings and limits: Blood and spleen captured only part of the tissue TCR repertoire. The patient cohort was small and clinically heterogeneous, with limited sampling depth.

V lost 0 bases and J lost 5; bases outside the gene matches: 7. The germline CDR1 and CDR2 sequences are NSQYPW and LRSPGD (reference sequence). The CDR3 extends over 16 amino acids. CDR3 sequences, V/J genes, frequencies and template counts came from survey-depth TCRbeta sequencing. Here immunoSEQ multiplex PCR was the method, and the copy in TCRdb shows in-frame clones only, minus some. The data contain more than 45,000 clones, about three quarters of them singletons. The source material was sorted cells pooled from one or two spleens. V is TRBV1 and J is TRBJ1-3; TRBD1 matches 7 bases. This TCR was recovered from a pool of C57BL/6 mice in good health. The CDR3 protein is CTCSADSQGGRNTLYF. The DNA read from the CDR3 is TGCACCTGCAGTGCAGATAGTCAGGGGGGACGAAATACGCTCTAT.